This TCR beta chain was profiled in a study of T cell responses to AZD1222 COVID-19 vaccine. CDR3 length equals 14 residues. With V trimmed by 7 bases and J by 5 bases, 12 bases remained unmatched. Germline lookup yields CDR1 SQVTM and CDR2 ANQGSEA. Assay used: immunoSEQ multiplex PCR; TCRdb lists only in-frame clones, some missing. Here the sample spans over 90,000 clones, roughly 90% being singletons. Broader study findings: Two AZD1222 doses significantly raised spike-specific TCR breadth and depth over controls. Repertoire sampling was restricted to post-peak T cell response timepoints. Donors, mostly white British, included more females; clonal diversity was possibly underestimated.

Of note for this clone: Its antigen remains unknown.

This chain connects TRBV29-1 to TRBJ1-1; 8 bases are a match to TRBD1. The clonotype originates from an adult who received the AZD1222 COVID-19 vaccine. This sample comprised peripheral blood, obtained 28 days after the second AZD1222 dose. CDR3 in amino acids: CSADHQDRVTEAFF. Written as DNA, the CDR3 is TGCAGCGCCGACCACCAGGACAGGGTAACTGAAGCTTTCTTT.